This T cell receptor (beta chain) was observed in a study of blood T cell repertoires in COVID-19. Study at large: Acute-phase and convalescent COVID-19 samples originated in the United States, Italy and Spain. T cells, B-cell-depleted T cells, or PBMCs provided the cDNA or gDNA that served as material.

Followed longitudinally, the Seattle patients had been enrolled during active infection. Profiled with immunoSEQ multiplex PCR; TCRdb holds only in-frame clones, not every one. The sample consists of about 150,000 clones, about nine tenths of them appearing once. V gave up 5 bases and J gave up 5 bases; unmatched junction bases: 6. The CDR3 runs 15 residues. Germline assignment: CDR1 MNHEY and CDR2 SVGAGI. The receptor was isolated from a human donor with COVID-19, enrolled during active disease. The donor label of this sample is uncertain. The gene calls are TRBV6-5 and TRBJ2-5, with 12 nucleotides matching TRBD1. Sample: peripheral blood. For the CDR3, the DNA is TGTGCCAGCAGTCCCGGGACAGGGGGCCGGGAGACCCAGTACTTC. Translating it yields CASSPGTGGRETQYF.